A selection of T cell receptor beta chains follows, all from one sample in a study of identical twins. TCRdb reprocessed the 5' RACE reads via MiXCR and lists one record per CDR3 protein. The sample carries hundreds of thousands of distinct CDR3 sequences, approximately 20% recorded once. This sample was also put to use in a study of yellow fever vaccine responses in identical twins.

The sample comprised CD4+ T cells sorted from blood. These receptor sequences come from a woman aged 18-30 years in good health. Both conserved end residues are part of each CDR3.

TRBV6-5,CASSSVVGGFYGYTF
TRBV20-1,CSARGKTPNEQFF
TRBV5-1,CASSLPLGGEQYF
TRBV11-2,CASSSFGGPGGSNQPQHF
TRBV5-6,CASSLGGLSGELFF
TRBV5-1,CASRGLAGGTAVGETQYF
TRBV12-3/TRBV12-4,CASRGTGSSYNEQFF
TRBV20-1,CSAPGGVSTDTQYF
TRBV12-3/TRBV12-4,CASSQVTGTGELFF
TRBV12-3/TRBV12-4,CASSRSGRAPTGELFF
TRBV7-6,CASRPTTSGNEQYF
TRBV12-3/TRBV12-4,CASSRTGMVYNEQFF
TRBV28,CASSTGTDIYGYTF
TRBV5-1,CASSLKDSPLHF
TRBV7-7,CASSFATTNTGELFF
TRBV5-1,CASSFRGPYSEQYF
TRBV5-6,CASTTGNTEAFF
TRBV2,CASSDGRTTVDTQYF
TRBV4-1,CASSHPRGWKGSTEAFF
TRBV4-1,CASSQDPGNTIYF
TRBV18,CASSPQPTSTDTQYF
TRBV9,CASSVSPRRDQETQYF
TRBV4-1,CASSQLPGQGIFEKAFF
TRBV9,CASSVGLSGASYEQYF